The entry below gives a single TCR beta chain sequence along with its context. At one of its ends the junction is not consistent with the germline gene, which may arise from a read error. The sample is drawn from a study of blood T cells in healthy people across ages. The draw of peripheral blood yielded ten milliliters from each donor. Samples each yielded at least 5.5 micrograms of total RNA. Germline CDR1 and CDR2: SGHRS and YFSETQ. The CDR3 totals 15 residues. A second PCR of roughly 7 to 11 cycles used a sample-barcoded 5' primer and a J-beta primer mix. The template-switch adaptor, which had 12 random nucleotides, put a tag on each cDNA molecule. TCRdb passed the 5' RACE reads through MiXCR, listing each CDR3 protein once. Of about 1.6 million distinct CDR3 sequences listed, 30% to 40% are singletons.

The chain links TRBV5-1 to TRBJ1-1, with D hard to call. The sample comprised blood. The TCR was taken from a woman aged 25 to 45 in good health. This chain's CDR3 is CANSSGEGRNTEAFF. CDR3 bases: TGCGCCAACAGCTCCGGGGAAGGGAGGAATACTGAAGCTTTCTTT.